This T cell receptor beta chain was sequenced for a study of blood T cell repertoires in COVID-19. Study-wide background: Samples of COVID-19 (acute and convalescent) were obtained from the United States, Italy and Spain. PBMCs, B-cell-depleted T cells, or T cells were the source of the cDNA or gDNA that made up the material.

The CDR3 is 12 residues long. Per germline, CDR1 LGHNT and CDR2 FRNRAP. V was clipped by 5 bases and J by 4 bases, with 9 bases between them. In the study's own analysis: For nucleated cells, counts were estimated from reference gene primer amplification. Using immunoSEQ multiplex PCR, the repertoire was profiled, and TCRdb retains in-frame clones only, with some absent. The DNA gave D and trimming, while V, J and clone size come from that table. Of 650,000 to 800,000 clones listed, about nine tenths were seen once; the top ten hold approximately 0.3%. The J gene is TRBJ2-7, the V gene TRBV12-5; no firm D call. Sequencing was done on a sample of peripheral blood. The TCR originated in a woman younger than 30 with acute or convalescent COVID-19. CDR3 in DNA: TGTGCTAGTGGTCCGTCCACTTACGAGCAGTACTTC. It translates to CASGPSTYEQYF.